These 18 T cell receptor beta chains were all obtained from the same sample, sequenced in a study of cytomegalovirus exposure and HLA in healthy donors. Primers: 60 Vbeta forward and 13 Jbeta reverse. Method: immunoSEQ multiplex PCR; TCRdb's copy keeps in-frame clones and lacks some. This table has 140,000 or so clones, 82% appearing once. Sequencing was done on a sample of PBMCs. The receptors were gathered from a woman aged 55-70 years in good health and CMV-seropositive.

V usage is TRBV4-1 and J usage is TRBJ1-1; perhaps TRBD1 as D (5 bases). CDR1 and CDR2 from the germline V gene are MGHRA and YSYEKL. Trimming cost V 2 bases and J 5 bases, with 18 bases left between them. The CDR3 runs 16 residues. CDR3 protein: CASSQMRGAGSTEAFF. The DNA for the CDR3 is TGCGCCAGCAGCCAAATGCGGGGCGCGGGGAGTACTGAAGCTTTCTTT.

The J gene is TRBJ2-1, the V gene TRBV9; D uncertain. Germline CDR1 reads SGDLS; CDR2 reads YYNGEE. Trimming stripped 3 bases from V and 1 base from J, with 5 bases between. The CDR3 extends over 13 amino acids. The CDR3 DNA reads TGTGCCAGCAGCGCTGTGTCCTACAATGAGCAGTTCTTC. The encoded protein is CASSAVSYNEQFF.

This chain links TRBV30 with TRBJ1-1; the match to TRBD1 covers 8 bases. J was trimmed by 4 bases and V by 3 bases; bases with no gene match: 7. The CDR3 runs 14 residues. Germline-derived CDR1 and CDR2 are GTSNPN and SVGIG (reference sequence). The CDR3 region is CAWSRGLLSTEAFF. For the CDR3, the DNA is TGTGCCTGGAGCAGGGGGCTCTTGAGCACTGAAGCTTTCTTT.

CDR3 DNA sequence: TGTGCCAGTAGTACGCCGGGGGGCAACACAGATACGCAGTATTTT. As protein: CASSTPGGNTDTQYF. The gene calls are TRBV19 and TRBJ2-3; perhaps TRBD2 as D (7 bases). Germline lookup yields CDR1 LNHDA and CDR2 SQIVND (reference sequence). V lost 4 bases and J 2 bases, leaving 13 bases between the germline ends. The CDR3 is 15 residues long.

This clone occurred once. V gene TRBV7-9 combines with J gene TRBJ2-1, with 13 bases that match TRBD2. The germline CDR1 and CDR2 sequences are SEHNR and FQNEAQ (reference sequence). CDR3 length equals 15 residues. The V gene end was trimmed by 5 bases and the J gene end by 6 bases; junction bases not matched to a gene: 4. The CDR3: CASSQGLAGVNEQFF. DNA for the CDR3: TGTGCCAGCAGCCAAGGACTAGCGGGAGTCAATGAGCAGTTCTTC.

The gene calls are TRBV7-9 and TRBJ2-5, with 9 nucleotides matching TRBD1. The J call could be wrong; TRBJ2-7 is a better fit for the DNA end. Germline V lookup: CDR1 SEHNR, CDR2 FQNEAQ (reference sequence). The CDR3 runs 13 residues. The CDR3 sequence is CASAGTGTHEQYF. DNA of the CDR3: TGTGCCAGCGCCGGGACAGGGACCCACGAGCAGTACTTC.

The chain links TRBV9 to TRBJ1-2; D not resolved. Germline values: CDR1 SGDLS, CDR2 YYNGEE. V was pared by 4 bases and J by 3 bases, with 13 bases between. The CDR3 sequence is 14 residues long. The CDR3 loop reads CASSPLVGDYGYTF. The CDR3 DNA reads TGTGCCAGCAGCCCCCTGGTCGGGGACTATGGCTACACCTTC.

This chain links TRBV19 with TRBJ2-2; unclear D gene. V was clipped by 0 bases and J by 4 bases, with 6 bases between them. The CDR3 extends over 14 amino acids. Germline assignment: CDR1 LNHDA and CDR2 SQIVND (reference sequence). The CDR3 DNA sequence: TGTGCCAGTAGTATAGATCGTGTCACCGGGGAGCTGTTTTTT. Protein: CASSIDRVTGELFF.

The chain carries TRBV4-1 and TRBJ2-7; perhaps TRBD1 as D (5 bases). This CDR3 has 14 amino acids. Germline V CDR1 and CDR2: MGHRA, YSYEKL. Trimming shortened V by 1 base and J by 3 bases, and 10 bases separated the two germline ends. The CDR3 DNA is TGCGCCAGCAGCCAAGGAGCCAGGGACTACGAGCAGTACTTC. Translating it yields CASSQGARDYEQYF.

This chain uses TRBV12-5 with TRBJ1-1, with 8 bases matching TRBD1. The CDR3 has 14 amino acids. V shed 7 bases, J shed 4 bases, and the junction held 8 bases outside the gene matches. Looked up from germline, CDR1 is LGHNT and CDR2 is FRNRAP. The CDR3 sequence: CASARGDRRTEAFF. CDR3 nucleotides: TGTGCTAGTGCCAGAGGGGACAGGCGCACTGAAGCTTTCTTT.

The chain links TRBV21-1 to TRBJ1-2; TRBD1 is taken as the D call from the table, unchecked against the DNA. TRBV21-1 is classified as a pseudogene. The CDR3 contains 16 residues. The CDR3 bases are TGTGCCGTAGGTAAGACAGGGGAGGAAGCTGCGGATGGCTACACCTTC. Its translation is CAVGKTGEEAADGYTF.

This sequence joins TRBV29-1 and TRBJ2-2, with 7 bases aligning to TRBD1. Germline-derived CDR1 and CDR2 are SQVTM and ANQGSEA. The CDR3 spans 12 residues. Trimming cost V 1 base and J 7 bases; bases outside gene matches: 0. The CDR3 nucleotides read TGCAGCGTTGAAGCAGGGGGCGGGGAGCTGTTTTTT. Its protein product is CSVEAGGGELFF.

The chain has TRBV2 and TRBJ2-2; D is unclear. The CDR3 loop spans 13 amino acids. Trimming took off 6 bases at V and 5 bases at J, with 10 bases between the two ends. Germline V gives CDR1 SNHLY, CDR2 FYNNEI. The CDR3 loop is CASSVSRTGELFF. DNA for the CDR3: TGTGCCAGCAGCGTTTCGAGGACCGGGGAGCTGTTTTTT.

V gene TRBV18 combines with J gene TRBJ1-4, with D possibly matching TRBD1 (5 bases). Trimming took off 0 bases at V and 4 bases at J, with 9 bases between the two ends. CDR1 KGHSH and CDR2 LQKENI come from the germline V gene. This CDR3 region has 15 residues. The CDR3 region is CASSPPGGINEKLFF. As DNA, the CDR3 is TGTGCCAGCTCACCACCGGGGGGAATTAATGAAAAACTGTTTTTT.

The chain is built from TRBV4-1 and TRBJ2-1; 8 nucleotides agree with TRBD2. Germline V gene lookup returns CDR1 MGHRA and CDR2 YSYEKL. This CDR3 contains 17 residues. J gave up 0 bases and V 5 bases, and 9 bases lay outside the gene matches. CDR3 protein: CASSSAGGYSSYNEQFF. The CDR3 coding sequence is TGCGCCAGCAGCTCCGCGGGAGGATACAGCTCCTACAATGAGCAGTTCTTC.

This clone was seen a few times. The CDR3 bases are TGCGCCAGCAGCCAAGTGGCACAGGGGACCGGGGAGCTGTTTTTT. It codes for CASSQVAQGTGELFF. The chain recombines TRBV4-3 with TRBJ2-2, with TRBD1 matching over 7 bases. Germline loops: CDR1 LGHNA, CDR2 YSLEER. The trim removed 1 base at V and 5 bases at J, leaving 4 bases unmatched. The CDR3 has 15 amino acids.

The gene calls are TRBV28 and TRBJ2-1; 7 bases align to TRBD1. The CDR3 covers 14 residues. CDR1 is MDHEN, CDR2 SYDVKM, per germline. Unmatched junction bases numbered 9, after V lost 5 bases and J lost 8 bases. The CDR3 nucleotides read TGTGCCAGCAGTACCGAGGGGGCGTCGGATGAGCAGTTCTTC. It is translated as CASSTEGASDEQFF.

The chain joins TRBV18 to TRBJ2-5, with TRBD1 matching over 11 bases. The DNA end is a closer match to TRBJ2-7, so the J assignment may be wrong. The CDR3 runs to 14 residues. Germline values: CDR1 KGHSH, CDR2 LQKENI. CDR3 protein: CASSLGQGAYEQYF. CDR3 coding DNA: TGTGCCAGCTCCCTGGGACAGGGGGCCTACGAGCAGTACTTC.